A selection of T cell receptor beta chains follows, all from one sample in a study of T-cell reconstitution after alpha-beta-depleted transplantation in children. TCRdb processed the PCR reads anew with MiXCR; each CDR3 protein has one entry. The table shows around 300,000 distinct CDR3 sequences, with 10% occurring only once. Source: PBMCs, taken before TCRalphabeta/CD19-depleted stem cell transplant. The receptor source for this set is a boy younger than two with acute myeloid leukemia, due to receive a stem cell transplant. Both conserved end residues are part of each CDR3. Each record gives: D gene, J gene, V gene, clone size, CDR3 DNA, CDR3 protein. A D gene is named only where the DNA matches it firmly. Clone size appears in some rows only: once, few, many, or a class for an expanded clone.

d_gene: TRBD1
j_gene: TRBJ2-7
v_gene: TRBV12-3/TRBV12-4
abundance: -
CDR3nt: TGTGCCAGCAGTCTAGTGGGACAGGGAGGTGTCCAGCAGTACTTC
CDR3aa: CASSLVGQGGVQQYF

d_gene: -
j_gene: TRBJ1-5
v_gene: TRBV5-6
abundance: many
CDR3nt: TGTGCCAGCAGCTTGGGTCCGGACGCCAGCCAGCCCCAGCATTTT
CDR3aa: CASSLGPDASQPQHF

d_gene: -
j_gene: TRBJ1-5
v_gene: TRBV2
abundance: -
CDR3nt: TGTGCCAGCTCCTTTGATAGCAATCGGCCCCAGCATTTT
CDR3aa: CASSFDSNRPQHF

d_gene: -
j_gene: TRBJ2-5
v_gene: TRBV15
abundance: many
CDR3nt: TGTGCCACCAGCAGAGACCGGGGCGACCAAGAGACCCAGTACTTC
CDR3aa: CATSRDRGDQETQYF

d_gene: -
j_gene: TRBJ2-3
v_gene: TRBV9
abundance: -
CDR3nt: TGTGCCAGCAGCGTAGCGGGAACGGCTACAGATACGCAGTATTTT
CDR3aa: CASSVAGTATDTQYF

d_gene: -
j_gene: TRBJ2-7
v_gene: TRBV6-1
abundance: many
CDR3nt: TGTGCCAGCAGTGAAGCGCTTCGAGGTCCTGGGTACGAGCAGTACTTC
CDR3aa: CASSEALRGPGYEQYF

d_gene: -
j_gene: TRBJ2-4
v_gene: TRBV3-1
abundance: -
CDR3nt: TGTGCCAGCAGCATTGGCTCTTGGGCCAAAAACATTCAGTACTTC
CDR3aa: CASSIGSWAKNIQYF

d_gene: -
j_gene: TRBJ2-6
v_gene: TRBV19
abundance: -
CDR3nt: TGTGCCAGTGCTACAGCCGCGGGGGCCACTGGGGCCAACGTCCTGACTTTC
CDR3aa: CASATAAGATGANVLTF

d_gene: TRBD2
j_gene: TRBJ2-5
v_gene: TRBV15
abundance: many
CDR3nt: TGTGCCACCAGCAGAGGTTTAGCGGGGCTTGGGGACCAAGAGACCCAGTACTTC
CDR3aa: CATSRGLAGLGDQETQYF

d_gene: TRBD2
j_gene: TRBJ2-1
v_gene: TRBV4-2
abundance: many
CDR3nt: TGTGCCAGCAGCCAAGGTACTAGCGGGGGAAGCTCCTACAATGAGCAGTTCTTC
CDR3aa: CASSQGTSGGSSYNEQFF

d_gene: -
j_gene: TRBJ2-1
v_gene: TRBV9
abundance: few
CDR3nt: TGTGCCAGCAGCGTTGGGGAGAATGAGCAGTTCTTC
CDR3aa: CASSVGENEQFF

d_gene: TRBD1
j_gene: TRBJ2-7
v_gene: TRBV10-3
abundance: many
CDR3nt: TGTGCCATCAGTGGGATAAACAGGGGTTTCTCCTACGAGCAGTACTTC
CDR3aa: CAISGINRGFSYEQYF

d_gene: -
j_gene: TRBJ2-2
v_gene: TRBV7-2
abundance: many
CDR3nt: TGTGCCAGCAGCCGCCTGCGGGGCCCTGGCGGGGAGCTGTTTTTT
CDR3aa: CASSRLRGPGGELFF

d_gene: TRBD1
j_gene: TRBJ2-7
v_gene: TRBV6-1
abundance: many
CDR3nt: TGTGCCAGCAGGCGAAGGACAGGGGACTCCTACGAGCAGTACTTC
CDR3aa: CASRRRTGDSYEQYF

d_gene: TRBD1
j_gene: TRBJ2-7
v_gene: TRBV7-2
abundance: many
CDR3nt: TGTGCCAGCAGCCCGCTAGGGACAGGCGCCTACGAGCAGTACTTC
CDR3aa: CASSPLGTGAYEQYF

d_gene: -
j_gene: TRBJ1-2
v_gene: TRBV5-6
abundance: few
CDR3nt: TGTGCCATGGGCCCCGGGCTCTTCTGTTCGGGCTACACCTTC
CDR3aa: CAMGPGLFCSGYTF

d_gene: -
j_gene: TRBJ1-2
v_gene: TRBV25-1
abundance: many
CDR3nt: TGTGCCAGCAGTGAACAGGGATACTATGGCTACACCTTC
CDR3aa: CASSEQGYYGYTF

d_gene: TRBD1
j_gene: TRBJ2-1
v_gene: TRBV11-3
abundance: many
CDR3nt: TGTGCCAGCAGCTCCTGGACAGGGGGAGACAATGAGCAGTTCTTC
CDR3aa: CASSSWTGGDNEQFF

d_gene: TRBD2
j_gene: TRBJ2-7
v_gene: TRBV20-1
abundance: few
CDR3nt: TGCAGTGCTAGAGGAGCGGGAGCCTACGAGCAGTACTTC
CDR3aa: CSARGAGAYEQYF

d_gene: TRBD2
j_gene: TRBJ2-3
v_gene: TRBV3-1
abundance: many
CDR3nt: TGTGCCAGCAGCCAAGATGGGCTAGCGGTTCTTAGCACAGATACGCAGTATTTT
CDR3aa: CASSQDGLAVLSTDTQYF

d_gene: -
j_gene: TRBJ1-1
v_gene: TRBV9
abundance: few
CDR3nt: TGTGCCAGCAGCGCCATGACTGAAGCTTTCTTT
CDR3aa: CASSAMTEAFF